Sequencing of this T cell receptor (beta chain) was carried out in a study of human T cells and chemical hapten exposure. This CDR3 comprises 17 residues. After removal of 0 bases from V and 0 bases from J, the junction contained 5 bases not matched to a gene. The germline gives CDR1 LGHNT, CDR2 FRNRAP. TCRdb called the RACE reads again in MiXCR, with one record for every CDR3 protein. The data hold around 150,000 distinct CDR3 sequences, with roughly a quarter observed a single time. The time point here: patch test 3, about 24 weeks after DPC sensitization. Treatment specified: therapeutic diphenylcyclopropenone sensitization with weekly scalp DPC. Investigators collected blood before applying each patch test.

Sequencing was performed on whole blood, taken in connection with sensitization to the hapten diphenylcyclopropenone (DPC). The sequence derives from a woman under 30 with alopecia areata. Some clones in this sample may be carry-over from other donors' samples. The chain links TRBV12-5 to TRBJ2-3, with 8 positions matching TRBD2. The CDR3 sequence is CASGLVSGRSSTDTQYF. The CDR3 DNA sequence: TGTGCTAGTGGTTTGGTCAGCGGGAGATCTAGCACAGATACGCAGTATTTT.